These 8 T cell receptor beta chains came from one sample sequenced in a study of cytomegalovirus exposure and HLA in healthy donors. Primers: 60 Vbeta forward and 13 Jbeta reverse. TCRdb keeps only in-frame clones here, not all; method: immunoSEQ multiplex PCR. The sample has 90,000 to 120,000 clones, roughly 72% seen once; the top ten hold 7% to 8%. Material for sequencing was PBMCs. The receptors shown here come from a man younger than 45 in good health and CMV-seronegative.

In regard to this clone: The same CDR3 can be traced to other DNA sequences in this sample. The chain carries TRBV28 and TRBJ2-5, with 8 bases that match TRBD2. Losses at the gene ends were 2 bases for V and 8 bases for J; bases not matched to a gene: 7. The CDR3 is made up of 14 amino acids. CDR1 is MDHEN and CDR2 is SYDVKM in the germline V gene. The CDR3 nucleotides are TGTGCCAGCAGTTTAGCCTCGGGAGGGTTAACCCAGTACTTC. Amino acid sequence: CASSLASGGLTQYF.

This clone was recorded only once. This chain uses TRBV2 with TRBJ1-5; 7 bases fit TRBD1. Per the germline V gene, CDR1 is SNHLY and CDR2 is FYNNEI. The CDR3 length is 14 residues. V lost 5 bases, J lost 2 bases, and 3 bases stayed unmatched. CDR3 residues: CASSPDRGNQPQHF. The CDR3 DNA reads TGTGCCAGCAGTCCAGACAGGGGCAATCAGCCCCAGCATTTT. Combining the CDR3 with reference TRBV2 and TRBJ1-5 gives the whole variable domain EPEVTQTPSHQVTQMGQEVILRCVPISNHLYFYWYRQILGQKVEFLVSFYNNEISEKSEIFDDQFSVERPDGSNFTLKIRSTKLEDSAMYFCASSPDRGNQPQHFGDGTRLSIL.

The CDR3 reads CASEWESGKDSPLHF. CDR3 DNA sequence: TGTGCCTCAGAGTGGGAGTCGGGGAAGGATTCACCCCTCCACTTT. This sequence joins TRBV30 and TRBJ1-6, with unresolved D. Germline-derived CDR1 and CDR2 are GTSNPN and SVGIG (reference sequence). This CDR3 has 15 amino acids. Trimming cost V 7 bases and J 8 bases, with 21 bases left between them.

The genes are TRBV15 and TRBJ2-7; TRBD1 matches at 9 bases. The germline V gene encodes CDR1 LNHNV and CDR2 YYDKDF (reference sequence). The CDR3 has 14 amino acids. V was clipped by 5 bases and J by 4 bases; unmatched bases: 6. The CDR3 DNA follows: TGTGCCACCAGCGTCCGGGACAGGGTTTACGAGCAGTACTTC. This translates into CATSVRDRVYEQYF.

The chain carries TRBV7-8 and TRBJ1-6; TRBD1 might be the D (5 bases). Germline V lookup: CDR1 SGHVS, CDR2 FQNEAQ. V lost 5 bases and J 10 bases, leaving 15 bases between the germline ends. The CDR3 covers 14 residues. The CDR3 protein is CASSPREDGSPLHF. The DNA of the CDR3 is TGTGCCAGCAGCCCCAGGGAAGATGGGTCACCCCTCCACTTT.

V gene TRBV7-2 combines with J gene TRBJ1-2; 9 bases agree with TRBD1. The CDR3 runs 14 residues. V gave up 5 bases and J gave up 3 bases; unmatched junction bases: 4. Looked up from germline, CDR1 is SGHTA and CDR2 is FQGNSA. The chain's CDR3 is CASSTRTGDYGYTF. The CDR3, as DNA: TGTGCCAGCAGCACCCGGACAGGGGACTATGGCTACACCTTC.

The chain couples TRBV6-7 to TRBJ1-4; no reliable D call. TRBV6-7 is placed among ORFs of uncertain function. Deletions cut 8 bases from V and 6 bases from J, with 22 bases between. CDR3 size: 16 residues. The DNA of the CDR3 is TGTGCCAGCGTCCAAGTGCCGATGCGGTTTTATGAAAAACTGTTTTTT. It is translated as CASVQVPMRFYEKLFF.

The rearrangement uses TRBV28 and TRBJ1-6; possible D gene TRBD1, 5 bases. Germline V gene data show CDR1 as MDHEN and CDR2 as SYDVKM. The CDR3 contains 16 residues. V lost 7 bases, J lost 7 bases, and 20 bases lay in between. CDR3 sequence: CASIGHVGQGNSPLHF. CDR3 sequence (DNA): TGTGCCAGCATCGGGCACGTGGGGCAGGGAAATTCACCCCTCCACTTT.